Listed below are T cell receptor beta chains from one sample, sequenced in a study of CD8 T cells in ankylosing spondylitis. TCRdb re-analysed the 5' RACE reads in MiXCR, keeping a single row per CDR3 protein. There are 100,000 to 150,000 distinct CDR3 sequences in the sample; roughly 9% occur only once, and 2.5% to 3.5% lies in the top ten. The sequencing sample was made of blood, either unsorted or a sorted T cell fraction (not recorded which). Source of these receptors: a male donor with ankylosing spondylitis or in good health (not recorded which). The CDR3 runs from the conserved cysteine through the conserved F or W. A D gene is named only where the DNA matches it firmly. Only part of the rows carry a size: once, few, many, or a class if the clone is expanded.

>NA|TRBJ1-2|15|NA|TRBV7-2
CASSLIGGPLAGYTF
TGTGCCAGCAGCTTAATCGGGGGGCCGCTTGCTGGCTACACCTTC
>many|TRBJ1-1|15|NA|TRBV29-1
CSVEAQGKEDTEAFF
TGCAGCGTTGAAGCCCAGGGGAAGGAGGACACTGAAGCTTTCTTT
>NA|TRBJ2-1|13|NA|TRBV20-1
CSASGAGINEQFF
TGCAGTGCTAGTGGGGCGGGGATCAATGAGCAGTTCTTC
>NA|TRBJ2-3|17|TRBD2|TRBV20-1
CSANPVSGRARADTQYF
TGCAGTGCTAACCCAGTTAGCGGGAGGGCCCGGGCAGATACGCAGTATTTT
>many|TRBJ2-5|15|NA|TRBV20-1
CSAREEAGIGETQYF
TGCAGTGCTAGAGAAGAGGCGGGTATCGGAGAGACCCAGTACTTC
>few|TRBJ2-3|17|TRBD2|TRBV20-1
CSALNPFSGRAIDTQYF
TGCAGTGCACTGAACCCCTTTTCCGGGAGGGCCATAGATACGCAGTATTTT
>many|TRBJ2-7|15|NA|TRBV5-5
CASSLVFSGYDEQYF
TGTGCCAGCAGCTTGGTGTTTTCGGGGTATGATGAGCAGTACTTC
>many|TRBJ2-1|15|TRBD2|TRBV12-3/TRBV12-4
CASTSGTSGKNEQFF
TGTGCCAGCACCTCCGGGACTAGCGGGAAGAATGAGCAGTTCTTC
>many|TRBJ2-2|12|NA|TRBV7-2
CASSWPPGELFF
TGTGCCAGCAGCTGGCCTCCCGGGGAGCTGTTTTTT
>many|TRBJ2-2|15|TRBD1|TRBV14
CASSQGDRYTGELFF
TGTGCCAGCAGCCAAGGGGACAGATACACCGGGGAGCTGTTTTTT
>many|TRBJ2-7|17|NA|TRBV5-1
CASSFTKGRGRDWEQYF
TGCGCCAGCAGCTTCACCAAGGGAAGGGGCCGGGATTGGGAGCAGTACTTC
>NA|TRBJ2-7|14|NA|TRBV7-2
CASSLGYRDYEQYF
TGTGCCAGCAGCTTAGGGTATCGGGACTACGAGCAGTACTTC
>many|TRBJ2-7|14|TRBD1|TRBV20-1
CSARDTSGGNEQYF
TGCAGTGCTAGAGATACGTCAGGGGGCAACGAGCAGTACTTC
>NA|TRBJ2-5|14|NA|TRBV10-3
CAISEGTTSETQYF
TGTGCCATCAGTGAAGGGACAACCTCGGAGACCCAGTACTTC
>many|TRBJ2-7|14|TRBD2|TRBV29-1
CSAIAGGPLYEQYF
TGCAGCGCAATAGCGGGAGGGCCCCTCTACGAGCAGTACTTC
>many|TRBJ2-5|15|TRBD2|TRBV12-3/TRBV12-4
CASRGPGSEAGAQYF
TGTGCCAGCAGAGGACCGGGCTCTGAGGCGGGAGCCCAGTACTTC
>many|TRBJ1-1|14|NA|TRBV5-1
CASTYDLTKGKAFF
TGCGCCAGCACCTACGATCTGACTAAAGGAAAAGCTTTCTTT
>NA|TRBJ2-7|13|TRBD2|TRBV10-3
CAAGGESSYEQYF
TGTGCCGCGGGGGGGGAGTCCTCCTACGAGCAGTACTTC
>many|TRBJ2-5|15|TRBD2|TRBV29-1
CSVGTSGTYQETQYF
TGCAGCGTCGGGACTAGCGGGACCTACCAAGAGACCCAGTACTTC
>many|TRBJ2-5|13|NA|TRBV6-5
CASSYSGVETQYF
TGTGCCAGCAGTTACTCAGGGGTCGAGACCCAGTACTTC
>many|TRBJ2-1|14|NA|TRBV6-2/TRBV6-3
CASRHARWGDEQFF
TGTGCCAGCAGGCACGCTCGTTGGGGCGATGAGCAGTTCTTC
>NA|TRBJ2-7|14|TRBD2|TRBV27
CASSPISGAYEQYF
TGTGCCAGCAGTCCCATCAGCGGGGCCTACGAGCAGTACTTC
>few|TRBJ2-3|16|TRBD1|TRBV6-5
CASSYSGQGIADTQYF
TGTGCCAGCAGTTACTCGGGACAGGGGATCGCCGATACGCAGTATTTT
>NA|TRBJ2-3|14|NA|TRBV12-3/TRBV12-4
CASTPGFVTDTQYF
TGTGCCAGCACCCCGGGATTCGTGACGGATACGCAGTATTTT
>NA|TRBJ2-1|15|NA|TRBV5-1
CASSLEPRDYNEQFF
TGCGCCAGCAGCTTGGAACCTAGGGACTACAATGAGCAGTTCTTC
>NA|TRBJ2-5|16|TRBD2|TRBV13
CASTDLTSGSRETQYF
TGTGCCAGCACCGACTTGACTAGCGGGAGTAGGGAGACCCAGTACTTC
>many|TRBJ2-7|15|NA|TRBV12-3/TRBV12-4
CASSLVSPGSYEQYF
TGTGCCAGCAGTTTAGTGTCACCAGGGTCCTACGAGCAGTACTTC
>NA|TRBJ2-6|20|TRBD2|TRBV5-1
CASSLTPPASGTTGANVLTF
TGCGCCAGCAGCTTGACCCCCCCAGCTAGCGGGACTACAGGGGCCAACGTCCTGACTTTC
>many|TRBJ2-7|14|TRBD2|TRBV20-1
CSARRASGIYEQYF
TGCAGTGCTAGACGGGCTAGCGGGATCTACGAGCAGTACTTC
>many|TRBJ2-7|15|TRBD2|TRBV5-1
CASSLMASGAGEQYF
TGCGCCAGCAGCTTGATGGCTAGCGGGGCCGGGGAGCAGTACTTC
>NA|TRBJ1-4|14|NA|TRBV7-8
CASSQTGFGEKLFF
TGTGCCAGCAGCCAGACGGGTTTTGGTGAAAAACTGTTTTTT
>many|TRBJ2-1|17|TRBD2|TRBV7-9
CASSLAGGRPSYNEQFF
TGTGCCAGCAGCTTAGCGGGCGGGAGACCCTCCTACAATGAGCAGTTCTTC
>many|TRBJ2-7|13|NA|TRBV29-1
CSVEESRESEQYF
TGCAGCGTTGAAGAGTCCAGGGAAAGCGAGCAGTACTTC
>few|TRBJ2-3|16|TRBD1|TRBV5-1
CASSIMGQGATDTQYF
TGCGCCAGCAGCATTATGGGACAGGGGGCCACAGATACGCAGTATTTT
>few|TRBJ2-5|15|TRBD1|TRBV5-1
CASSSSGTVQETQYF
TGCGCCAGCAGCTCGTCCGGGACAGTCCAAGAGACCCAGTACTTC
>many|TRBJ1-2|11|NA|TRBV28
CASSPPPGYTF
TGTGCCAGCAGTCCCCCGCCGGGCTACACCTTC
>few|TRBJ1-2|15|NA|TRBV5-1
CASSAVGGAGYGYTF
TGCGCCAGCAGCGCCGTCGGGGGGGCAGGCTATGGCTACACCTTC
>NA|TRBJ2-7|15|NA|TRBV20-1
CSVIPRGGLSYEQYF
TGCAGTGTAATCCCCCGAGGGGGACTCTCCTACGAGCAGTACTTC
>NA|TRBJ2-1|11|NA|TRBV20-1
CSAPVYNEQFF
TGCAGTGCTCCGGTTTACAATGAGCAGTTCTTC
>NA|TRBJ2-1|15|NA|TRBV20-1
CSARDLATSYNEQFF
TGCAGTGCTAGAGACCTAGCGACATCCTACAATGAGCAGTTCTTC
>NA|TRBJ2-5|14|NA|TRBV29-1
CSVAVSAVQETQYF
TGCAGCGTGGCAGTCTCGGCGGTCCAAGAGACCCAGTACTTC
>many|TRBJ2-1|15|NA|TRBV5-1
CASSLAGVLYNEQFF
TGCGCCAGCAGCTTGGCGGGAGTTCTGTACAATGAGCAGTTCTTC
>few|TRBJ2-4|14|NA|TRBV4-2
CASSQEQERGSQYF
TGTGCCAGCAGCCAAGAACAGGAACGGGGCAGTCAGTACTTC
>many|TRBJ2-1|14|TRBD2|TRBV12-3/TRBV12-4
CASSFGLADNEQFF
TGTGCCAGCAGTTTCGGACTAGCGGACAATGAGCAGTTCTTC
>many|TRBJ2-2|15|NA|TRBV5-1
CASSLEARSGGELFF
TGCGCCAGCAGCTTGGAGGCCAGGTCGGGCGGGGAGCTGTTTTTT
>NA|TRBJ2-7|12|NA|TRBV18
CASSRESYEQYF
TGTGCCAGCTCAAGGGAGTCCTACGAGCAGTACTTC
>many|TRBJ2-3|17|TRBD2|TRBV7-2
CASSLASSGSSTDTQYF
TGTGCCAGCAGCTTAGCTTCTAGCGGTTCAAGCACAGATACGCAGTATTTT
>many|TRBJ2-7|18|TRBD2|TRBV4-1
CASSRRPPGLVFSYEQYF
TGCGCCAGCAGCCGTCGACCCCCGGGACTAGTCTTCTCCTACGAGCAGTACTTC